This T cell receptor beta chain was found in a study of T cells in Graves' hyperthyroidism and ophthalmopathy. For the study at large: Initial diagnosis, before any treatment, was when peripheral blood was collected. Regarding the study as a whole: A model of 13 V-J pairs discriminated ophthalmopathy from stable hyperthyroidism.

The CDR3 regions of TCR beta were amplified from RNA transcripts. A first-round RT-PCR of the TCR CDR3 used the HTBI primer set. Using its own MiXCR run on the multiplex PCR reads, TCRdb lists one record per CDR3 protein. The sample contains around 500,000 distinct CDR3 sequences, about an eighth of which appear only once. A 10 ml volume of fresh peripheral blood provided the PBMCs. This clonotype appeared many times. What it binds is unknown. The sequence was collected from a woman in her late teens or twenties with Graves' hyperthyroidism. Material for sequencing was blood.

CDR3 amino acids: CASALTAVNTEAFF. DNA of the CDR3: TGTGCTAGTGCCCTGACTGCCGTGAACACTGAAGCTTTCTTT. The chain combines TRBV12-5 with TRBJ1-1; D gene uncertain. The germline CDR1 and CDR2 sequences are LGHNT and FRNRAP. V was clipped by 7 bases and J by 0 bases, with 12 bases between them. This CDR3 region has 14 residues. The full variable domain, in which reference TRBV12-5 and TRBJ1-1 provide the parts outside the CDR3, is DARVTQTPRHKVTEMGQEVTMRCQPILGHNTVFWYRQTMMQGLELLAYFRNRAPLDDSGMPKDRFSAEMPDATLATLKIQPSEPRDSAVYFCASALTAVNTEAFFGQGTRLTVV.